The text below deals with one T cell receptor beta chain. Here immunoSEQ multiplex PCR was the method, and the copy in TCRdb shows in-frame clones only, minus some. The table shows 85,000 to 110,000 clones, with 75% to 95% occurring only once. This sample was included in a study of T cell responses to AZD1222 COVID-19 vaccine. CDR3 length: 13 residues. The germline V and J ends were trimmed by 11 bases and 4 bases, with 17 bases remaining between them. The germline gives CDR1 LNHDA, CDR2 SQIVND (reference sequence). The V and J genes are TRBV19 and TRBJ1-2; no definite D call. Sequenced here: peripheral blood, sampled on day 0 of AZD1222 vaccination. The TCR was taken from an adult in good health. The CDR3 nucleotides are TGTGCCTCAAAGGACCCGGGGTCCTATGGCTACACCTTC. This sequence encodes CASKDPGSYGYTF.